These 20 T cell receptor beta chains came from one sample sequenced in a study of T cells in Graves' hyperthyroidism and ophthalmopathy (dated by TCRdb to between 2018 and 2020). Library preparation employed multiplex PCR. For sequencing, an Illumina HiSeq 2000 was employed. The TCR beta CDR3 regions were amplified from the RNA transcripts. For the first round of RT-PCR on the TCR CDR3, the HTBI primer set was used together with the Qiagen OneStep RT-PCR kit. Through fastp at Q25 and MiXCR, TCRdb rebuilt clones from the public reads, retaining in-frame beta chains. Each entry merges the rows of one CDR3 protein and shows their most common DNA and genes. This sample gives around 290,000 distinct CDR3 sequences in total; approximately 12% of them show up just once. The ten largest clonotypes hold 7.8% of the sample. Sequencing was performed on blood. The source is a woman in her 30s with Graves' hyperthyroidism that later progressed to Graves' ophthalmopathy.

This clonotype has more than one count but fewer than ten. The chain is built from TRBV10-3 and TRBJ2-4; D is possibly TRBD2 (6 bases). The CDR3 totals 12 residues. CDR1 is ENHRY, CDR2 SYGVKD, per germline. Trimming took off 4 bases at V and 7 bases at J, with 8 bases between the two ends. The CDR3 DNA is TGTGCCATCAGTGGGGGGGAGAACATTCAGTACTTC. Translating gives CAISGGENIQYF.

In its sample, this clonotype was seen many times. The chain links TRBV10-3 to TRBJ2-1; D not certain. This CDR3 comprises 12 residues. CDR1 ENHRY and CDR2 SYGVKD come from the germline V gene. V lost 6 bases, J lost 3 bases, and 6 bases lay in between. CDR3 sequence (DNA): TGTGCCATCAGCCCCCACTACAATGAGCAGTTCTTC. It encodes CAISPHYNEQFF.

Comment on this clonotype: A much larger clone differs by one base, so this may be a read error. CDR3 DNA: TGTGCCAGCAGCCTTAACGCCTACGAGCAGTACTTC. This sequence encodes CASSLNAYEQYF. This chain uses TRBV7-9 with TRBJ2-7; D not resolved. The V and J ends lost 5 bases and 2 bases respectively, with 7 bases between them. This CDR3 has 12 amino acids. CDR1 and CDR2 (germline): SEHNR, FQNEAQ (reference sequence).

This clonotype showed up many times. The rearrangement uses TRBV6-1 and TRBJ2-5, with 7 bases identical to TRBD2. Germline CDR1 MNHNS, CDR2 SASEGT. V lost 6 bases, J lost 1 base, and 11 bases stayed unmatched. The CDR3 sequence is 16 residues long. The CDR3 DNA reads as TGTGCCAGCAGACCTCTTGGGGCGGGAGTCCAAGAGACCCAGTACTTC. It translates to CASRPLGAGVQETQYF.

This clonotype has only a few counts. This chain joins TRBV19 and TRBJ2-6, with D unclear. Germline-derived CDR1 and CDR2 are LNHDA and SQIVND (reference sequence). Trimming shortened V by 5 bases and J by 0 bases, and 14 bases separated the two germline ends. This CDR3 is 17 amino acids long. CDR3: CASSPTVDLSGANVLTF. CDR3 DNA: TGTGCCAGTAGTCCGACGGTTGACCTCTCTGGGGCCAACGTCCTGACTTTC.

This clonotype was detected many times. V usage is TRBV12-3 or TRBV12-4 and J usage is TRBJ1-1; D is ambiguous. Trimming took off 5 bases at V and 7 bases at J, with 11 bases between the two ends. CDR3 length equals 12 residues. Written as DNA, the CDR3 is TGTGCCAGCAGTGCCCAGATTCGTGAAGCTTTCTTT. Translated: CASSAQIREAFF.

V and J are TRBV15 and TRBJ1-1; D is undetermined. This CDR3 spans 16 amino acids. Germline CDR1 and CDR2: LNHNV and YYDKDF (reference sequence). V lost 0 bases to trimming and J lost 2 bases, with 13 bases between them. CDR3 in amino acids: CATSRDRSRLNTEAFF. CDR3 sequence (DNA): TGTGCCACCAGCAGAGATCGGAGTAGGCTAAACACTGAAGCTTTCTTT.

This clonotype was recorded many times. The CDR3 protein is CATSSIGTGAQPQHF. CDR3 DNA: TGTGCCACCTCCTCAATCGGGACAGGGGCCCAGCCCCAGCATTTT. This chain connects TRBV19 to TRBJ1-5; TRBD1 matches 10 bases. J lost 7 bases, V lost 10 bases, and 13 bases had no gene match. Germline V gene data show CDR1 as LNHDA and CDR2 as SQIVND (reference sequence). CDR3 length equals 15 residues. Full variable domain (rest looked up from reference TRBV19 and TRBJ1-5): DGGITQSPKYLFRKEGQNVTLSCEQNLNHDAMYWYRQDPGQGLRLIYYSQIVNDFQKGDIAEGYSVSREKKESFPLTVTSAQKNPTAFYLCATSSIGTGAQPQHFGDGTRLSIL.

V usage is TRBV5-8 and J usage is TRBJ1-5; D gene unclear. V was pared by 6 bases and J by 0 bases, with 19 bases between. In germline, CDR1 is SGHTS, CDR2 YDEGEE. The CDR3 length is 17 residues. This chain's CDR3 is CASTLGVDSHSNQPQHF. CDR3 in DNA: TGTGCCAGCACCCTTGGGGTGGACTCCCATAGCAATCAGCCCCAGCATTTT. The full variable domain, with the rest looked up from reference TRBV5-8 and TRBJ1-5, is EAGVTQSPTHLIKTRGQQATLRCSPISGHTSVYWYQQALGLGLQFLLWYDEGEERNRGNFPPRFSGRQFPNYSSELNVNALELEDSALYLCASTLGVDSHSNQPQHFGDGTRLSIL.

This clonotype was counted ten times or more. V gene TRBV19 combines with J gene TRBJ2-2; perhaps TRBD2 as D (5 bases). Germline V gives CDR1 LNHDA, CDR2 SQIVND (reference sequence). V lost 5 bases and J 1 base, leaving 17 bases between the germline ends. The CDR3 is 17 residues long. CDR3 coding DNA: TGTGCCAGTAGTTTAACCCCAGGTAGCGAGAACACCGGGGAGCTGTTTTTT. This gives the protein CASSLTPGSENTGELFF.

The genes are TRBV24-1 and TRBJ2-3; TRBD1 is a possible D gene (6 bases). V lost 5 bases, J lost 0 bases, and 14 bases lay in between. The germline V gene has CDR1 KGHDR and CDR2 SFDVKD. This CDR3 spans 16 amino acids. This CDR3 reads CATSGTAGTSTDTQYF. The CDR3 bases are TGTGCCACCAGTGGGACTGCAGGGACAAGCACAGATACGCAGTATTTT.

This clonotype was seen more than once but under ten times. CDR3 loop: CAWVQGGGNTEAFF. The CDR3 coding sequence is TGTGCCTGGGTCCAGGGGGGAGGGAACACTGAAGCTTTCTTT. V is TRBV30 and J is TRBJ1-1; 7 nucleotides agree with TRBD1. This CDR3 is built from 14 residues. The junction had 7 bases not matched to a gene; V was cut back by 5 bases and J by 1 base. Germline V gene data show CDR1 as GTSNPN and CDR2 as SVGIG (reference sequence).

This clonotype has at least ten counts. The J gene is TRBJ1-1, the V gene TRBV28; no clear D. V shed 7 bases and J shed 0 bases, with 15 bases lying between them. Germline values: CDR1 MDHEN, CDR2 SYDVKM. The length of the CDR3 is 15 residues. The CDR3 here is CASKLGGSVNTEAFF. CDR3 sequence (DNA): TGTGCCAGCAAGCTGGGTGGATCGGTGAACACTGAAGCTTTCTTT. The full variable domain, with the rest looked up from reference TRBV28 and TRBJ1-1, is DVKVTQSSRYLVKRTGEKVFLECVQDMDHENMFWYRQDPGLGLRLIYFSYDVKMKEKGDIPEGYSVSREKKERFSLILESASTNQTSMYLCASKLGGSVNTEAFFGQGTRLTVV.

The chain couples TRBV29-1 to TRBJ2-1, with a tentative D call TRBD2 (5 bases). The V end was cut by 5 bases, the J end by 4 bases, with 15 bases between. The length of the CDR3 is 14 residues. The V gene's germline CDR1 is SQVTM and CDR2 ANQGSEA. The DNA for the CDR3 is TGCAGCGTTAGAACGGACGGGGATTACAATGAGCAGTTCTTC. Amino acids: CSVRTDGDYNEQFF.

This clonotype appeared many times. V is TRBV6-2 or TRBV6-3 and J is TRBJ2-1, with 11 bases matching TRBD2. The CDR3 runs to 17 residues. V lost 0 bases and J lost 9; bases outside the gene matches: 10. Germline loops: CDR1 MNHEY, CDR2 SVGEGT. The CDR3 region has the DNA TGTGCCAGCAGTTACTCGATAGTAGCGGGAGGGCCCCCTGAGCAGTTCTTC. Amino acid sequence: CASSYSIVAGGPPEQFF.

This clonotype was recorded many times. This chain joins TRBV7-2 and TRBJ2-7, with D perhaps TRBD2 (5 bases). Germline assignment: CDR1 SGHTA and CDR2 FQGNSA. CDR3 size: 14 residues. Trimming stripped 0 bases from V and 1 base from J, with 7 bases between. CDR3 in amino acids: CASSLARASYEQYF. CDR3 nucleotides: TGTGCCAGCAGCTTAGCGCGGGCATCCTACGAGCAGTACTTC.

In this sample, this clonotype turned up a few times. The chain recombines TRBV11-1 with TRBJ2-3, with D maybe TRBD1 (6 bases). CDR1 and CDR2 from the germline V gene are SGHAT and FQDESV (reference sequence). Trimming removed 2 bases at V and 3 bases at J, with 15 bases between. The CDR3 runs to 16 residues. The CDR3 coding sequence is TGTGCCAGCAGCTTACATACAGGGATTAGGACAGATACGCAGTATTTT. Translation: CASSLHTGIRTDTQYF.

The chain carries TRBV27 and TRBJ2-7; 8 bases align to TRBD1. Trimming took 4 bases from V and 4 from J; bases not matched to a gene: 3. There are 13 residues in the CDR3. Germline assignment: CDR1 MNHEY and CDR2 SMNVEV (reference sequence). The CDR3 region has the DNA TGTGCCAGCAGTTACAGGGGGTGGTACGAGCAGTACTTC. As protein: CASSYRGWYEQYF.

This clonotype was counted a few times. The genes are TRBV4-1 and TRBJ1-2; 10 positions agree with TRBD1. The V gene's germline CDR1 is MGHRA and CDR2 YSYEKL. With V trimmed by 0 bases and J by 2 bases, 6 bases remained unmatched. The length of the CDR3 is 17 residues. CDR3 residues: CASSQDGLGQGNYGYTF. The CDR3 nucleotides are TGCGCCAGCAGCCAAGATGGACTGGGACAGGGGAACTATGGCTACACCTTC.

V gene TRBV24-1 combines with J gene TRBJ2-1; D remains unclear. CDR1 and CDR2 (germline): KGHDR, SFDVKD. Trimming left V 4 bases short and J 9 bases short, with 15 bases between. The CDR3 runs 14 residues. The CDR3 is CATSEDDRWAEQFF. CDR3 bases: TGTGCCACCAGTGAGGACGATAGGTGGGCTGAGCAGTTCTTC.